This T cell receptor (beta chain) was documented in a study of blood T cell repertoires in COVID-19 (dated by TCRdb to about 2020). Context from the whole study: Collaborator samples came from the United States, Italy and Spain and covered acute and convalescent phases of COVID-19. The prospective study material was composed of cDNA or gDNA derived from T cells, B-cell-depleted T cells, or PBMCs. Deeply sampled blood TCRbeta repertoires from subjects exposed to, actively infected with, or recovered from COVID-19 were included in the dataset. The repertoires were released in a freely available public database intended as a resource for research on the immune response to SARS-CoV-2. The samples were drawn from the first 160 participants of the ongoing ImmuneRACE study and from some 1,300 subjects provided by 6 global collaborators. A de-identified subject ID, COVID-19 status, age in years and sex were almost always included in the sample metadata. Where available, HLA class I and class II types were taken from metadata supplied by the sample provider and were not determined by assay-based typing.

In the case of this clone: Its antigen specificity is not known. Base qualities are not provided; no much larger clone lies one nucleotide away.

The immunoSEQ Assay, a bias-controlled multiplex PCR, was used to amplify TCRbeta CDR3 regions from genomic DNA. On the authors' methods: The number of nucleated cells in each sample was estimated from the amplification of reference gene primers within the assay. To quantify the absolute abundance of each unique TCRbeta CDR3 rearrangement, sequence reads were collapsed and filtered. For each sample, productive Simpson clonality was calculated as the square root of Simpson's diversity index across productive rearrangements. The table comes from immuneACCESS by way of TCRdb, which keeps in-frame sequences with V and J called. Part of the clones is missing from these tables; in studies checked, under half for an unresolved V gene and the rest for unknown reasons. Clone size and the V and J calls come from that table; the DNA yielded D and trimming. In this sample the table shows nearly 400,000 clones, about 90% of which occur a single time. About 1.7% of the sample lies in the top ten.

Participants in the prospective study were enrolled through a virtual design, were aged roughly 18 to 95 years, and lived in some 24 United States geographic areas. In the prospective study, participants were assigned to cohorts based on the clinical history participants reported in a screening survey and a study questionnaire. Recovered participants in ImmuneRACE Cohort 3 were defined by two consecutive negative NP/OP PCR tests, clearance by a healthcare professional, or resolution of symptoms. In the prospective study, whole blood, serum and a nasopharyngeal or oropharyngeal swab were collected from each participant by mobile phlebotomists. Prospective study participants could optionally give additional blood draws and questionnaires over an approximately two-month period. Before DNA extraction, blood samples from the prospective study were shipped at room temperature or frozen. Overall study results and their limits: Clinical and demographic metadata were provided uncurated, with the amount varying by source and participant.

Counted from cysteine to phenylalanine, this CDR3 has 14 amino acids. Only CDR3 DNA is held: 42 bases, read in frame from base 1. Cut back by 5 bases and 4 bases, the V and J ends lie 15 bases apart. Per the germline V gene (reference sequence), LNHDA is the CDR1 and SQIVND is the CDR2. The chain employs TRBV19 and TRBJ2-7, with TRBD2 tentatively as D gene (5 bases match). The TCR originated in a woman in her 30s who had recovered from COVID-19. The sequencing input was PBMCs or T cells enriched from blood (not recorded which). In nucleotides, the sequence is TGTGCCAGTAGTCCCCAGACCGGCGGGTACGAGCAGTACTTC. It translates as CASSPQTGGYEQYF.